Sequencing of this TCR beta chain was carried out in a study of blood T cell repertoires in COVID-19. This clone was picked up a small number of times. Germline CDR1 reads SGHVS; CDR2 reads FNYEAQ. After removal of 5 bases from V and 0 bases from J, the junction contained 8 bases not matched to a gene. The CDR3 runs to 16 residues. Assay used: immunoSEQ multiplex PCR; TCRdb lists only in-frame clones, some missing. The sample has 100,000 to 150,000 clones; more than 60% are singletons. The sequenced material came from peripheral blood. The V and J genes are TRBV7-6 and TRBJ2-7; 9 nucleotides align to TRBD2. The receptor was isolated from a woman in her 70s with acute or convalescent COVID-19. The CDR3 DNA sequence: TGTGCCAGCAGCCCGCGCGTAGCGGGGGCCTCCTACGAGCAGTACTTC. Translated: CASSPRVAGASYEQYF.